The rows below give T cell receptor beta chains drawn from one sample of a study of shared clonotypes between healthy human individuals. Clones were sequenced by immunoSEQ multiplex PCR, and TCRdb holds only the in-frame ones, with some missing. Of about 870,000 clones in the sample, roughly 92% were seen once. The sample comprised naive CD8+ T cells sorted from blood. The receptor set was obtained from a man aged 25-40 years in good health. Each CDR3 is given with its conserved first and last residue. D genes are given only for firm matches. For some rows the clone size is stated as once, few or many, or as a class when expanded; others skip it.

J gene	clone size	D gene	V gene	CDR3 protein	CDR3 DNA
TRBJ2-7	-	-	TRBV19	CASSPGKGSYEQYF	TGTGCCAGTTCTCCCGGGAAGGGTTCCTACGAGCAGTACTTC
TRBJ2-1	-	TRBD2	TRBV5-5	CASEYTSGSFGEQFF	TGTGCCAGCGAATACACTAGCGGGAGCTTCGGTGAGCAGTTCTTC
TRBJ2-5	-	TRBD1	TRBV5-1	CASSFGRGRQETQYF	TGCGCCAGCAGCTTTGGCAGGGGGCGGCAAGAGACCCAGTACTTC
TRBJ2-7	-	-	TRBV27	CASSSSVVYEQYF	-
TRBJ2-5	-	-	TRBV18	CASSPPRGPGLQETQYF	TGTGCCAGCTCACCCCCAAGAGGACCGGGACTTCAAGAGACCCAGTACTTC
TRBJ2-4	-	-	TRBV11-2	CASSLAGENIQYF	TGTGCCAGCAGCTTAGCAGGGGAAAACATTCAGTACTTC
TRBJ2-1	-	TRBD1	TRBV7-6	CASSWDSYNEQFF	TGTGCCAGCAGCTGGGACAGTTACAATGAGCAGTTCTTC
TRBJ2-7	-	-	TRBV7-9	CASSSAGTPYEQYF	TGTGCCAGCAGCTCAGCGGGTACACCCTACGAGCAGTACTTC
TRBJ2-2	-	-	TRBV5-6	CASSWLPGSDTGELFF	TGTGCCAGCAGCTGGTTACCGGGATCAGACACCGGGGAGCTGTTTTTT
TRBJ1-2	-	-	TRBV9	CASSGLAGANYGYTF	TGTGCCAGCAGCGGGTTGGCGGGGGCTAACTATGGCTACACCTTC
TRBJ2-1	-	-	TRBV5-1	CASSPDLPSYNEQFF	TGCGCCAGCAGCCCCGACCTACCCTCCTACAATGAGCAGTTCTTC
TRBJ2-7	-	-	TRBV29-1	CSATSGAQGQYF	TGCAGCGCCACCTCAGGGGCCCAAGGGCAGTACTTC
TRBJ2-7	few	-	TRBV4-1	CASSQEVLGSDEQYF	TGCGCCAGCAGCCAAGAAGTCCTAGGGAGCGACGAGCAGTACTTC
TRBJ1-2	once	-	TRBV6-5	CASSYSGGTNYGYTF	TGTGCCAGCAGTTACTCCGGGGGTACTAACTATGGCTACACCTTC
TRBJ2-3	-	-	TRBV7-9	CASSPTVPDTQYF	TGTGCCAGCAGCCCCACGGTTCCAGATACGCAGTATTTT
TRBJ2-7	-	-	TRBV6-1	CASSEFVGTQNYEQYF	TGTGCCAGCAGTGAATTTGTGGGTACTCAGAACTACGAGCAGTACTTC
TRBJ2-3	-	TRBD1	TRBV6-6	CASTVTGGLGDTQYF	TGTGCCAGCACCGTAACAGGGGGCTTAGGAGATACGCAGTATTTT
TRBJ2-1	-	-	TRBV27	CASSASRPNEQFF	TGTGCCAGCAGTGCCTCGAGGCCAAATGAGCAGTTCTTC
TRBJ1-2	-	-	TRBV28	CASSPFEGGSYGYTF	TGTGCCAGCAGTCCTTTTGAGGGGGGGTCCTATGGCTACACCTTC
TRBJ2-7	-	-	TRBV28	CASSPISYEQYF	TGTGCCAGCAGTCCTATATCCTACGAGCAGTACTTC
TRBJ2-1	-	TRBD2	TRBV27	CASSLSAGEAYNEQFF	TGTGCCAGCAGTTTATCAGCGGGAGAAGCCTACAATGAGCAGTTCTTC
TRBJ1-2	-	-	TRBV4-1	CASSQVGRAGYGYTF	TGCGCCAGCAGCCAAGTGGGCAGGGCAGGCTATGGCTACACCTTC
TRBJ2-7	-	-	TRBV7-9	CASSSPRAYEQYF	TGTGCCAGCAGCTCTCCCAGGGCCTACGAGCAGTACTTC
TRBJ2-2	-	-	TRBV7-2	CAAREMRGELFF	TGTGCCGCGAGAGAGATGAGGGGGGAGCTGTTTTTT
TRBJ2-3	-	-	TRBV4-2	CASSQVLGGTQYF	TGTGCCAGCAGCCAAGTGCTTGGGGGGACGCAGTATTTT
TRBJ2-1	-	-	TRBV19	CASSIFLYNEQFF	TGTGCCAGTAGTATTTTTCTTTACAATGAGCAGTTCTTC
TRBJ2-2	once	TRBD2	TRBV7-9	CASSHSGRAPGELFF	TGTGCCAGCAGCCATAGCGGGAGGGCCCCTGGGGAGCTGTTTTTT
TRBJ2-7	once	-	TRBV7-9	CASSLAAGAEQYF	TGTGCCAGCAGCTTAGCGGCCGGGGCCGAGCAGTACTTC
TRBJ2-3	-	TRBD2	TRBV19	CASKITGGEYTQYF	TGTGCCAGTAAGATTACGGGAGGCGAGTATACGCAGTATTTT
TRBJ2-1	-	-	TRBV4-3	CASSQEISYNEQFF	TGCGCCAGCAGCCAAGAGATCTCGTACAATGAGCAGTTCTTC
TRBJ1-5	-	TRBD1	TRBV6-1	CASSDLQGTKPQHF	TGTGCCAGCAGTGACTTACAGGGGACAAAACCCCAGCATTTT
TRBJ1-1	-	-	TRBV27	CASSSGQMNTEAFF	TGTGCCAGCAGTTCTGGACAGATGAACACTGAAGCTTTCTTT
TRBJ2-7	-	TRBD2	TRBV30	CAWSVGSGRGYEQYF	TGTGCCTGGAGTGTGGGTAGCGGGAGAGGATACGAGCAGTACTTC
TRBJ2-2	-	TRBD2	TRBV7-9	CASRDFREGNTGELFF	TGTGCCAGCAGGGATTTCCGGGAGGGTAACACCGGGGAGCTGTTTTTT
TRBJ2-7	-	TRBD1	TRBV30	CAWGVGTAYEQYF	TGTGCCTGGGGAGTCGGGACAGCCTACGAGCAGTACTTC
TRBJ1-1	once	-	TRBV27	CASSSLPPNTEAFF	TGTGCCAGCAGTTCCCTCCCCCCGAACACTGAAGCTTTCTTT
TRBJ2-1	-	TRBD2	TRBV7-7	CASSLALAGRDEQFF	TGTGCTAGCAGCTTAGCGCTAGCGGGAAGGGATGAGCAGTTCTTC
TRBJ1-3	-	TRBD1	TRBV9	CASSTRDSLTSSGNTIYF	TGTGCCAGCAGCACCCGGGACAGCCTCACGAGCTCTGGAAACACCATATATTTT
TRBJ2-3	-	TRBD2	TRBV28	CASSSFRTSTSGTQYF	TGTGCCAGCAGTTCCTTCCGGACCTCGACTAGCGGAACGCAGTATTTT
TRBJ1-1	-	-	TRBV25-1	CASSAVQGFGSEAFF	TGTGCCAGCAGTGCAGTACAGGGATTCGGCTCTGAAGCTTTCTTT
TRBJ2-5	-	TRBD2	TRBV7-9	CASSSPLSGGKETQYF	TGTGCCAGCAGCTCACCCCTCAGCGGGGGGAAAGAGACCCAGTACTTC
TRBJ2-5	-	-	TRBV7-2	CASSPDSYQETQYF	TGTGCCAGCAGCCCGGACAGCTATCAAGAGACCCAGTACTTC
TRBJ2-2	-	-	TRBV27	CASSLVGVGELFF	TGTGCCAGCAGTTTGGTCGGGGTAGGGGAGCTGTTTTTT
TRBJ2-1	once	TRBD2	TRBV19	CASSFGLASYNEQFF	TGTGCCAGTAGTTTCGGACTAGCTTCCTACAATGAGCAGTTCTTC
TRBJ2-7	-	-	TRBV10-2	CASSESVYEQYF	TGCGCCAGCAGCGAGTCTGTCTACGAGCAGTACTTC